The source of this T cell receptor beta chain is a study of blood T cells in healthy people across ages. The CDR3 sequence is 14 residues long. The trim removed 7 bases at V and 3 bases at J, leaving 9 bases unmatched. Germline V lookup: CDR1 SGHRS, CDR2 YFSETQ. It was with a sample-barcoded 5' primer and a J-beta primer mix that a second PCR of about 6 to 12 cycles was run. TCRdb reprocessed the 5' RACE reads with MiXCR, giving one entry per CDR3 protein. Of some 890,000 distinct CDR3 sequences listed, approximately 32% are singletons. The same specimen was also included in a second study, on T cells of mothers and their children.

The J gene is TRBJ2-7, the V gene TRBV5-1; TRBD2 agrees at 8 bases. The source material was blood. The receptor was derived from a woman between 40 and 50 years old in good health. The CDR3 loop is CASANGGVDYEQYF. CDR3 in DNA: TGCGCCAGCGCTAACGGGGGGGTAGACTACGAGCAGTACTTC.